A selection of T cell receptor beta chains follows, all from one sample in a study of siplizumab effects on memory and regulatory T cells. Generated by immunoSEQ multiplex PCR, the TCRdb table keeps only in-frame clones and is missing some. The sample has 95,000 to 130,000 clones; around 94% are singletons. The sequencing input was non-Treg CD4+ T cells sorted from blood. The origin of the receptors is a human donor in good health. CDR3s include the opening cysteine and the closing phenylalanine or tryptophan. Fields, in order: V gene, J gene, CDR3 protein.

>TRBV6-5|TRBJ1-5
CASSLHSNQPQHF
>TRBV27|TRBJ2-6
CASSRTGSSGANVLTF
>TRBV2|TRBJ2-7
CASSAPGQGLHEQYF
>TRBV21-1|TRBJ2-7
CASSKGPGLANYEQYF
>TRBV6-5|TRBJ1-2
CATDRGEGYGYTF
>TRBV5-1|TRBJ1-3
CASSAGQRNTIYF
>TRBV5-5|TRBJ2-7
CASSRDWYEQYF
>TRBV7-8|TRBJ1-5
CASSPHPVAQHF
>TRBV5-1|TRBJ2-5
CASSLGQQETQYF
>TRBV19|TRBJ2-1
CATLSGGSSYNEQFF
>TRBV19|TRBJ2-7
CASSFVHSYEQYF
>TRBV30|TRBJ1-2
CAWSEAHYGYTF
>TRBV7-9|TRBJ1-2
CASSLASGDVYGYTF
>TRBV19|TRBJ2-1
CASRKGASGSSYNEQFF
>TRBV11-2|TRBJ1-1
CASSPDHYTEAFF
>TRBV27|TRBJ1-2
CASSRANYGYTF
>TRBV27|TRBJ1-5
CASSLDRNGRPQHF
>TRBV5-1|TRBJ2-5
CASSLAPTSVGTQYF
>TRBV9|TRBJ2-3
CASSVSGRDTDTQYF
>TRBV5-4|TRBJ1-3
CASSQIVTGGGGNTIYF
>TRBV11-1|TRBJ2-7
CASSTLEAGSSYEQYF
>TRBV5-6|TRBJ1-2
CASSFVGQGDGYTF
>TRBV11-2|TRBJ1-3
CASSSRQTRSIYF
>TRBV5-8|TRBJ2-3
CASSLFGGASDTQYF